This T cell receptor beta chain was found in a study of blood T cell repertoires in COVID-19. Study information: Acute and convalescent COVID-19 specimens originated in the United States, Italy and Spain. Sample material is recorded as cDNA or gDNA derived from T cells, B-cell-depleted T cells, or PBMCs.

As handled by the study authors: From reference gene primer amplification, estimates of nucleated cell counts were derived. The method was immunoSEQ multiplex PCR; TCRdb's version includes in-frame clones alone and lacks a portion of them. V and J calls and clone size are as listed in that table; D and trimming were resolved from the DNA. Among over 100,000 clones listed, around nine tenths were seen once. This CDR3 has 14 residues. Between the trimmed V and J ends, which lost 5 bases and 0 bases, there was a span of 8 bases. Per germline, CDR1 LGHNA and CDR2 YNFKEQ. The source is a woman in her 70s with COVID-19, enrolled during active disease. This chain joins TRBV4-2 and TRBJ1-3, with unresolved D. Sequences were obtained from peripheral blood. In DNA form, the CDR3 reads TGTGCCAGCAGCACGGGTCTCTCTGGAAACACCATATATTTT. Protein: CASSTGLSGNTIYF.